This T cell receptor beta chain was sequenced during a study of CD8 T cells in Susac syndrome. In the study overall: Patients with Susac syndrome were, at the time of blood collection, therapy-naive, maintained on corticosteroids, or maintained on intravenous immunoglobulin alone.

The sample holds one count of this clonotype. A quantity of about 0.5 to 1 ug RNA underwent reverse transcription using random hexamers. The authors amplified TCR beta CDR3 across 54 Vbeta and 13 Jbeta using immunoSEQ multiplex PCR. TCRdb used MiXCR to reprocess the immunoSEQ multiplex PCR reads, holding one entry per CDR3 protein. The sample includes tens of thousands of distinct CDR3 sequences, approximately 94% seen only once; the top ten take around 0.45%. TCR beta was sequenced from blood CD8+ and CD4+ T cells. Germline assignment: CDR1 MNHEY and CDR2 SVGEGT. This CDR3 contains 14 residues. V gave up 5 bases and J gave up 0 bases, with 8 bases separating them.

The chain combines TRBV6-2 or TRBV6-3 with TRBJ2-1, with D tentatively TRBD2 (5 bases). The clonotype was recovered from a human donor with Susac syndrome. Sequenced: CD8+ T cells from PBMCs. The CDR3 reads CASSQDFSYNEQFF. CDR3 DNA sequence: TGTGCCAGCAGTCAGGACTTCTCCTACAATGAGCAGTTCTTC.